This T cell receptor beta chain was captured by sequencing in a study of OX40 agonist ivuxolimab in advanced cancers. About the research overall: Those enrolled were 82.7% male, with a mean age of around 57 years and ages from about 20 to 85. Among those treated, three patients had partial responses, one with hepatocellular carcinoma and two with cutaneous melanoma.

Systemic immunosuppression or autoimmune disease history was grounds to exclude patients. This table comes from immunoSEQ multiplex PCR, and its TCRdb copy is limited to in-frame clones, with some not included. The data hold some 19,000 clones, with approximately 88% observed a single time. Concerning this clone: Its target is not known.

Study observations and caveats: Part of the nonresponder group also had normalized T-cell clonal expansion that was low.

This sample comprised CD4+ or CD8+ T cells sorted from blood, obtained in a trial of the OX40 agonist ivuxolimab. The sequence came from an adult with an advanced solid tumor such as melanoma, head and neck, liver or kidney cancer.

CDR3: CASSLLGQGDGYTF. CDR3 bases: TGTGCCAGCAGTTTATTGGGACAGGGGGATGGCTACACCTTC. The chain employs TRBV27 and TRBJ1-2; the match to TRBD1 covers 11 bases. CDR1 is MNHEY, CDR2 SMNVEV, per germline (reference sequence). The CDR3 runs 14 residues. J gave up 6 bases and V 1 base, and 1 base lay outside the gene matches.